This T cell receptor (beta chain) comes out of a study of blood T cell repertoires in COVID-19. Study information: COVID-19 samples from acute and convalescent phases originated in the United States, Italy and Spain.

Sequencing was performed with immunoSEQ multiplex PCR; in TCRdb, only in-frame clones are kept and a portion is missing. The top ten clones hold under 3% of a sample with 100,000 to 130,000 clones, 88% of them seen once. The CDR3 spans 14 residues. Trimming removed 4 bases from V and 8 bases from J, with 16 bases in between. Germline V gene sequence: CDR1 SGHRS, CDR2 YFSETQ. J is TRBJ1-3 and V is TRBV5-1, with unresolved D. The TCR originated in a human donor in a cohort sampled during active COVID-19. The sequenced material came from peripheral blood. CDR3 sequence reads: CASSPIGLADTIYF. In DNA form, the CDR3 reads TGCGCCAGCAGCCCGATAGGGTTAGCGGACACCATATATTTT.